A single sample gave rise to the 18 T cell receptor beta chains below, sequenced in a study of T cells after yellow fever vaccination. TCRdb recomputed calls from the 5' RACE reads with MiXCR, one row per CDR3 protein. The sample yields about 160,000 distinct CDR3 sequences, around 7.2% seen once. The sequencing here drew on CD4+ T cells sorted from PBMCs, taken 5 to 6 days after the first yellow fever vaccination. The receptors were sampled from a man younger than 30 who received the YFV17D yellow fever vaccine.

In its sample, this clonotype was seen a few times. The chain has TRBV5-4 and TRBJ2-7; possible D gene TRBD1, 7 bases. The CDR3 covers 15 residues. Trimming shortened V by 3 bases and J by 3 bases, and 16 bases separated the two germline ends. Germline assignment: CDR1 SGHNT and CDR2 YYREEE (reference sequence). The chain's CDR3 is CASSSGGLLDYEQYV. The CDR3 coding sequence is TGTGCCAGCAGCTCAGGGGGACTTCTTGACTACGAGCAGTACGTC.

This clonotype was counted ten times or more. The chain joins TRBV6-2 or TRBV6-3 to TRBJ1-1; 8 nucleotides align to TRBD1. Trimming removed 4 bases from V and 2 bases from J; junction bases left unmatched: 3. The CDR3 contains 14 residues. Germline assignment: CDR1 MNHEY and CDR2 SVGEGT. DNA for the CDR3: TGTGCCAGCAGTTTCGGACAGGGTAACACTGAAGCTTTCTTT. Translated, it gives CASSFGQGNTEAFF.

This clonotype was found many times. CDR3 nucleotide sequence: TGCAGCGTTAACAGGGGTAGGGACACTGAAGCTTTCTTT. Residues: CSVNRGRDTEAFF. The genes are TRBV29-1 and TRBJ1-1; 7 nucleotides align to TRBD1. The V segment lost 5 bases and the J segment 3 bases; nucleotides outside the gene matches: 6. CDR1 and CDR2 (germline): SQVTM, ANQGSEA. The CDR3 length is 13 residues.

This CDR3 is CATSDPGYTQYF. The CDR3 DNA follows: TGTGCCACCAGCGACCCTGGGTATACGCAGTATTTT. The genes are TRBV15 and TRBJ2-3; D remains ambiguous. The CDR3 runs 12 residues. The germline V gene encodes CDR1 LNHNV and CDR2 YYDKDF (reference sequence). V dropped 5 bases and J dropped 7 bases, with 10 bases sitting between them.

Ten or more counts support this clonotype. In DNA form, the CDR3 reads TGCAGCGTGTGCACGACACCTTACTACAATGAGCAGTTCTTC. Translating gives CSVCTTPYYNEQFF. The chain has TRBV29-1 and TRBJ2-1; D unresolved. This CDR3 region has 14 residues. Trimming stripped 6 bases from V and 3 bases from J, with 15 bases between. The germline gives CDR1 SQVTM, CDR2 ANQGSEA.

This clonotype was seen many times. This chain joins TRBV29-1 and TRBJ1-1; 8 bases are a match to TRBD1. This CDR3 region has 13 residues. The trim removed 7 bases at V and 3 bases at J, leaving 7 bases unmatched. The germline CDR1 and CDR2 sequences are SQVTM and ANQGSEA. The CDR3 sequence is CSAVTGVDTEAFF. The DNA of the CDR3 is TGCAGCGCTGTGACAGGGGTAGACACTGAAGCTTTCTTT.

This clonotype was observed a few times. The chain links TRBV27 to TRBJ2-4; 9 bases are shared with TRBD1. Germline assignment: CDR1 MNHEY and CDR2 SMNVEV (reference sequence). J was trimmed by 9 bases and V by 3 bases; bases with no gene match: 3. The length of the CDR3 is 13 residues. CDR3 protein: CASSFETGGIQYF. The CDR3 DNA reads as TGTGCCAGCAGTTTTGAGACAGGGGGCATTCAGTACTTC.

This clonotype has a handful of counts. V usage is TRBV12-3 or TRBV12-4 and J usage is TRBJ2-1; D not resolved. Trimming took 7 bases from V and 10 from J, leaving 17 bases between them. This CDR3 contains 13 residues. The CDR3 loop reads CASTDFGRLEQFF. CDR3 nucleotide sequence: TGTGCCAGCACCGATTTCGGGCGGCTAGAGCAGTTCTTC.

This clonotype was found a few times. The rearrangement joins TRBV11-2 to TRBJ1-2; D may be TRBD1 (6 bases). This CDR3 is built from 12 residues. The V and J ends lost 6 bases and 5 bases respectively, with 10 bases between them. Germline values: CDR1 SGHAT, CDR2 FQNNGV. This CDR3 reads CASSATGYGYTF. The CDR3 region has the DNA TGTGCCAGCAGTGCAACAGGGTATGGCTACACCTTC.

To note about this clonotype: A read error may explain this, as a much larger clone is one base away. V is TRBV2 and J is TRBJ2-5; 8 nucleotides agree with TRBD1. The CDR3 extends over 15 amino acids. The germline V gene encodes CDR1 SNHLY and CDR2 FYNNEI. CDR3 protein: CASRITGTGQENQYF. The DNA of the CDR3 is TGTGCCAGCAGGATCACCGGGACAGGCCAAGAGAACCAGTACTTC.

The CDR3 DNA follows: TGTGCCAGCAGCCTCGGCGCCGGGACAGCCGGCACAGATACGCAGTATTTT. It specifies CASSLGAGTAGTDTQYF. This chain joins TRBV6-6 and TRBJ2-3; 7 nucleotides match TRBD1. V lost 6 bases, J lost 1 base, and 13 bases stayed unmatched. CDR3 length: 17 residues. CDR1 is MNHNY, CDR2 SVGAGI, per germline (reference sequence).

In its sample, this clonotype was seen many times. This sequence joins TRBV12-3 or TRBV12-4 and TRBJ1-5; D gene ambiguous. This CDR3 is built from 14 residues. The V end lost 1 base, the J end lost 4 bases, and 8 bases lay between the germline ends. Here the CDR3 reads CASSLVIGNQPQHF. Written as DNA, the CDR3 is TGTGCCAGCAGTTTAGTGATTGGGAATCAGCCCCAGCATTTT.

This clonotype was detected many times. J is TRBJ2-1 and V is TRBV5-1; no reliable D call. The germline V and J ends were trimmed by 5 bases and 6 bases, with 15 bases remaining between them. The CDR3 has 14 residues. Germline V gives CDR1 SGHRS, CDR2 YFSETQ. The DNA for the CDR3 is TGCGCCAGCAGTCTTCTGTCGGTCCTCAATGAGCAGTTCTTC. Protein sequence: CASSLLSVLNEQFF.

A note on this clonotype: At one end the junction does not follow the germline gene, possibly because of a read error. The J gene is TRBJ2-1, the V gene TRBV27, with D possibly called TRBD1 or TRBD2 (6 bases each). The CDR3 sequence is 16 residues long. Germline V gene data show CDR1 as MNHEY and CDR2 as SMNVEV (reference sequence). In nucleotides, the CDR3 is TGTGCCATCAGTTTACGGAGGGGGGATTCCTACAATGAGCAGTTCTTC. As protein: CAISLRRGDSYNEQFF.

This chain connects TRBV30 to TRBJ2-3; the match to TRBD2 covers 9 bases. CDR3 length: 14 amino acids. Germline CDR1 GTSNPN, CDR2 SVGIG (reference sequence). The J segment lost 4 bases and the V segment lost 2 bases, leaving 4 bases of the junction unmatched. The CDR3 reads CAWSRGGVADTQYF. For the CDR3, the DNA is TGTGCCTGGAGTCGCGGGGGGGTAGCAGATACGCAGTATTTT. Filled out from reference TRBV30 and TRBJ2-3, the complete variable domain reads SQTIHQWPATLVQPVGSPLSLECTVEGTSNPNLYWYRQAAGRGLQLLFYSVGIGQISSEVPQNLSASRPQDRQFILSSKKLLLSDSGFYLCAWSRGGVADTQYFGPGTRLTVL.

At least ten counts were recorded for this clonotype. The V gene is TRBV11-2, the J gene TRBJ2-3; D remains ambiguous. The CDR3 extends over 12 amino acids. V gave up 3 bases and J gave up 6 bases, with 7 bases separating them. The V gene's germline CDR1 is SGHAT and CDR2 FQNNGV. The CDR3 spells CASSFSRDTQYF. In DNA, the CDR3 is TGTGCCAGCAGCTTTTCCCGCGATACGCAGTATTTT.

This clonotype was counted many times. In DNA form, the CDR3 reads TGTGCCAGCTCACCACCCTCATTTGAGACCCAGTACTTC. Translation gives CASSPPSFETQYF. The chain employs TRBV18 and TRBJ2-5; unclear D gene. Per germline, CDR1 KGHSH and CDR2 LQKENI. Trimming stripped 0 bases from V and 5 bases from J, with 7 bases between. CDR3 length: 13 amino acids.

This clonotype was counted many times. The chain joins TRBV7-9 to TRBJ1-4; TRBD1 might be the D (6 bases). Trimming stripped 5 bases from V and 8 bases from J, with 18 bases between. The germline gives CDR1 SEHNR, CDR2 FQNEAQ (reference sequence). This CDR3 region has 15 residues. This chain's CDR3 is CASSDPTGVREKLFF. The DNA for the CDR3 is TGTGCCAGCAGCGACCCGACAGGAGTAAGAGAAAAACTGTTTTTT.